This entry concerns a single TCR beta chain. Antigen specificity is unknown. This record belongs to a study of post-analysis software for immune sequencing data. Study-level findings and limits: Controls had lower frequencies than patients of roughly five TRBV segments, which included TRBV5-6, TRBV5-1 and TRBV20-1.

Unique molecular identifiers featured in each of the TCR beta cDNA libraries. The yield from approximately 1 to 10 million T cells was 500,000 or so cDNA molecules in total. TCRdb itself ran the PCR reads through MiXCR, one entry per CDR3 protein. The repertoire holds fewer than 850,000 distinct CDR3 sequences, with about half as singletons. With 3 bases removed from V and 4 bases from J, the gap between germline ends came to 16 bases. This CDR3 is built from 16 residues. This sequence originates from a girl aged 5-17 years with multiple sclerosis. The sample was blood. The chain recombines TRBV12-3 or TRBV12-4 with TRBJ1-3; no clear D. This CDR3 reads CASSFARPQSGNTIYF. CDR3 sequence (DNA): TGTGCCAGCAGTTTTGCCAGGCCCCAATCCGGAAACACCATATATTTT.